The rows below give T cell receptor beta chains drawn from one sample of a study of T cell responses to AZD1222 COVID-19 vaccine. Generated by immunoSEQ multiplex PCR, the TCRdb table keeps only in-frame clones and is missing some. The repertoire consists of approximately 150,000 clones, with around 89% occurring once and the leading ten covering more than 2.5%. This specimen consisted of peripheral blood, obtained on day 0 of AZD1222 vaccination. Every receptor here comes from an adult in good health. Both conserved end residues are part of each CDR3. The order of the fields is clone size, V gene, J gene, D gene, CDR3 protein, CDR3 DNA. D genes are given only for firm matches. Clone size, where shown, is once, few, many, or a class for clones that have expanded.

>.|TRBV10-1|TRBJ1-1|TRBD1
CASSDIRGQISEAFF
TGCGCCAGCAGCGATATTCGGGGACAGATATCTGAAGCTTTCTTT
>.|TRBV4-3|TRBJ1-1|TRBD1
CASSQADRDTEAFF
TGCGCCAGCAGCCAAGCGGACAGGGACACTGAAGCTTTCTTT
>.|TRBV27|TRBJ2-5|.
CASSLTGRKTQYF
TGTGCCAGCAGTTTAACGGGGAGAAAGACCCAGTACTTC
>.|TRBV30|TRBJ1-5|TRBD1
CAWDTGGNQPQHF
TGTGCCTGGGATACAGGGGGCAATCAGCCCCAGCATTTT
>once|TRBV6-5|TRBJ2-3|.
CASGSTDTQYF
TGTGCCAGCGGTAGCACAGATACGCAGTATTTT
>.|TRBV18|TRBJ1-1|TRBD1
CASSTAGGLTEAFF
TGTGCCAGCTCAACCGCAGGGGGCCTCACTGAAGCTTTCTTT
>.|TRBV18|TRBJ1-3|TRBD1
CASSPLEGAQGNTIYF
TGTGCCAGCTCACCACTGGAGGGGGCGCAGGGAAACACCATATATTTT
>.|TRBV19|TRBJ2-3|TRBD1
CASSISPGGWLDTQYF
TGTGCCAGTAGTATATCCCCAGGGGGTTGGCTAGATACGCAGTATTTT
>.|TRBV11-3|TRBJ2-2|.
CASSFRSGNTGELFF
TGTGCCAGCAGCTTTCGGTCTGGGAACACCGGGGAGCTGTTTTTT
>.|TRBV11-2|TRBJ1-3|.
CASSLGVYGNTIYF
TGTGCCAGCAGCTTAGGGGTGTACGGTAACACCATATATTTT
>.|TRBV28|TRBJ2-1|TRBD2
CASSPGLAGVYEGEQFF
TGTGCCAGCAGCCCGGGACTAGCGGGAGTATACGAGGGTGAGCAGTTCTTC
>.|TRBV6-2/TRBV6-3|TRBJ1-6|TRBD1
CASSPRDRGNSSPLHF
TGTGCCAGCAGCCCCCGGGACAGGGGGAACTCTTCACCCCTCCACTTT
>.|TRBV6-2/TRBV6-3|TRBJ2-2|.
CASSGHDTGELFF
TGTGCCAGCAGCGGCCACGACACCGGGGAGCTGTTTTTT
>.|TRBV6-6|TRBJ1-3|.
CASGETARSGNTIYF
TGTGCCAGCGGGGAGACAGCCCGCTCTGGAAACACCATATATTTT
>.|TRBV2|TRBJ1-4|TRBD1
CASKFSGQLYEKLFF
TGTGCCAGCAAATTCTCGGGACAGCTTTATGAAAAACTGTTTTTT
>.|TRBV9|TRBJ2-7|TRBD1
CASSVGQGGNEQYF
TGTGCCAGCAGCGTAGGACAGGGGGGGAACGAGCAGTACTTC
>.|TRBV6-5|TRBJ1-6|.
CASSYYGSRSPLHF
TGTGCCAGCAGTTACTATGGCTCCCGGTCACCCCTCCACTTT
>once|TRBV5-4|TRBJ1-1|.
CASSFPAEEAFF
TGTGCCAGCAGCTTCCCGGCAGAGGAAGCTTTCTTT
>.|TRBV6-5|TRBJ1-2|.
CASSNDRPGGYTF
TGTGCCAGCAGCAACGACAGGCCTGGGGGCTACACCTTC
>.|TRBV5-5|TRBJ2-5|TRBD2
CASSGKAGAQETQYF
TGTGCCAGCAGCGGGAAAGCGGGGGCCCAAGAGACCCAGTACTTC
>.|TRBV6-6|TRBJ2-1|.
CASSWTENNEQFF
TGTGCCAGCAGTTGGACAGAAAACAATGAGCAGTTCTTC
>.|TRBV7-2|TRBJ1-5|TRBD1
CASSLGRDRFNQPQHF
TGTGCCAGCAGCTTAGGCCGGGACAGGTTCAATCAGCCCCAGCATTTT
>.|TRBV2|TRBJ1-6|.
CASRQGGSPLHF
TGTGCCAGTCGTCAGGGCGGCTCACCCCTCCACTTT
>.|TRBV27|TRBJ1-5|.
CASSLGRSNQPQHF
TGTGCCAGCAGTTTGGGCCGCAGCAATCAGCCCCAGCATTTT
>.|TRBV5-8|TRBJ2-7|.
CASSSRVYEQYF
TGTGCCAGCAGCTCCAGGGTTTACGAGCAGTACTTC
>few|TRBV27|TRBJ1-4|TRBD1
CASSQDRGKKLFF
TGTGCCAGCAGCCAGGACAGGGGGAAAAAACTGTTTTTT
>once|TRBV19|TRBJ1-1|.
CASSPVGGPLNTEAFF
TGTGCCAGTAGTCCCGTGGGGGGCCCATTGAACACTGAAGCTTTCTTT
>once|TRBV5-4|TRBJ2-5|TRBD2
CASSGGLAGAGGTQYF
TGTGCCAGCAGCGGTGGACTAGCGGGGGCTGGTGGGACCCAGTACTTC
>.|TRBV29-1|TRBJ2-1|TRBD2
CSVEISGSFFGNEQFF
TGCAGCGTTGAGATTAGCGGGAGCTTCTTCGGCAATGAGCAGTTCTTC
>.|TRBV4-3|TRBJ2-7|TRBD1
CASSQEGDRASEQYF
TGCGCCAGCAGCCAAGAAGGGGACAGGGCCTCCGAGCAGTACTTC
>.|TRBV19|TRBJ1-2|.
CASSLRTANYGYTF
TGTGCCAGTAGTCTTCGGACAGCTAACTATGGCTACACCTTC
>.|TRBV3-1/TRBV3-2|TRBJ1-6|.
CASRPHDYGLDSPLHF
TGTGCCAGCAGGCCGCACGATTACGGTCTCGATTCACCCCTCCACTTT
>.|TRBV6-1|TRBJ2-7|TRBD2
CASSVAGGPLGVFYEQYF
TGTGCCAGCAGTGTAGCGGGAGGGCCTTTGGGGGTTTTCTACGAGCAGTACTTC
>.|TRBV5-1|TRBJ1-4|TRBD1
CASSFKQGLGEKLFF
TGCGCCAGCAGCTTCAAACAGGGGTTGGGTGAAAAACTGTTTTTT
>.|TRBV7-2|TRBJ1-3|.
CASSRTDFSGNTIYF
TGTGCCAGCAGCCGGACAGACTTCTCTGGAAACACCATATATTTT
>.|TRBV6-2/TRBV6-3|TRBJ1-1|TRBD1
CASSRQGPTEAFF
TGTGCCAGCAGTAGACAGGGCCCTACTGAAGCTTTCTTT
>.|TRBV19|TRBJ2-2|.
CASSRKETGRTGELFF
TGTGCCAGTAGTAGGAAGGAAACAGGGCGGACCGGGGAGCTGTTTTTT
>.|TRBV6-4|TRBJ1-1|TRBD1
CASRRTGGTEAFF
TGTGCCAGCAGACGTACAGGGGGCACTGAAGCTTTCTTT
>.|TRBV5-1|TRBJ2-5|.
CASSLLSGGGETQYF
TGCGCCAGCAGCTTATTGTCTGGGGGCGGCGAGACCCAGTACTTC
>.|TRBV5-6|TRBJ1-1|TRBD1
CASSLGGQVEAFF
TGTGCCAGCAGCTTGGGGGGACAGGTTGAAGCTTTCTTT
>.|TRBV28|TRBJ1-3|.
CASRSLQRGNTIYF
TGTGCCAGCAGATCCCTACAGCGCGGAAACACCATATATTTT
>.|TRBV5-5|TRBJ1-3|.
CASSVRQGNTIYF
TGTGCCAGCAGCGTCAGACAGGGAAACACCATATATTTT
>once|TRBV11-1|TRBJ2-7|.
CASSLAEFTPYEQYF
TGTGCCAGCAGCTTAGCGGAGTTCACCCCCTACGAGCAGTACTTC
>.|TRBV28|TRBJ1-1|.
CASSLQRTVNTEAFF
TGTGCCAGCAGTTTACAGCGTACAGTGAACACTGAAGCTTTCTTT
>.|TRBV9|TRBJ1-2|.
CASSVEEFPLANYGYTF
TGTGCCAGCAGCGTAGAGGAGTTTCCCTTAGCTAACTATGGCTACACCTTC
>.|TRBV5-5|TRBJ1-6|.
CASTRARNSPLHF
TGTGCCAGCACCAGGGCGCGGAATTCACCCCTCCACTTT
>.|TRBV28|TRBJ2-2|.
CASSTFVGELFF
TGTGCCAGCAGCACTTTCGTCGGGGAGCTGTTTTTT
>.|TRBV7-9|TRBJ1-4|TRBD1
CASSWGQGSEKLFF
TGTGCCAGCAGCTGGGGACAGGGAAGTGAAAAACTGTTTTTT
>.|TRBV6-2/TRBV6-3|TRBJ1-3|.
CASSHLGGNTIYF
TGTGCCAGCAGTCACCTGGGAGGAAACACCATATATTTT
>.|TRBV15|TRBJ2-1|.
CATSILATTYNEQFF
TGTGCCACCAGCATCCTCGCGACTACCTACAATGAGCAGTTCTTC
>.|TRBV6-1|TRBJ1-2|.
CASSEAQDGYRGYTF
TGTGCCAGCAGTGAAGCGCAGGACGGGTATCGAGGCTACACCTTC
>once|TRBV28|TRBJ1-4|TRBD1
CASRSTGGNEKLFF
TGTGCCAGCAGATCCACAGGGGGAAATGAAAAACTGTTTTTT